This TCR beta chain came from a study of OX40 agonist ivuxolimab in advanced cancers. This clone was seen a few times. The assay was immunoSEQ multiplex PCR, and TCRdb's table has in-frame clones only and misses some. This sample has 55,000 to 70,000 clones, with approximately 82% found just once. J lost 2 bases, V lost 0 bases, and 0 bases had no gene match. The CDR3 has 14 amino acids. Germline V gene data show CDR1 as SGHRS and CDR2 as YFSETQ. This chain uses TRBV5-1 with TRBJ1-2, with 8 bases identical to TRBD1. This sequence originates from an adult with an advanced solid tumor such as melanoma, head and neck, liver or kidney cancer. Sample: CD4+ or CD8+ T cells sorted from blood, taken in a trial of the OX40 agonist ivuxolimab. The CDR3 reads CASSLGTGNYGYTF. DNA of the CDR3: TGCGCCAGCAGCTTGGGGACAGGGAACTATGGCTACACCTTC.